A single sample gave rise to the 9 T cell receptor beta chains below, sequenced in a study of metastatic and nonmetastatic thyroid tumors (dated by TCRdb to between 2020 and 2021). Libraries came from PCR. The instrument was an Illumina HiSeq 4000. The public reads were reanalyzed by TCRdb: fastp trimming at Q25, MiXCR alignment, in-frame beta chains only. This sample comprises 25,000 to 30,000 clones, roughly 4% of them detected only once. The ten largest make up under 4% of the sample. No treatment had been received by any patient before thyroid surgery. Sequencing was carried out using blood. All receptors derive from a male donor with papillary thyroid cancer or a benign thyroid nodule (not recorded which). Some clones in this sample may be carry-over from other donors' samples.

This clone has only a few counts. This is likely a read error, given that the CDR3 carries no conserved phenylalanine or tryptophan at its end. The V and J genes are TRBV6-2 or TRBV6-3 and TRBJ1-5; D unresolved. The germline V gene has CDR1 MNHEY and CDR2 SVGEGT. CDR3 length equals 15 residues. V lost 4 bases, J lost 2 bases, and 12 bases lay in between. The CDR3 sequence: CASSWEWGRNQPQHL. CDR3 DNA: TGTGCCAGCAGTTGGGAATGGGGTCGCAATCAGCCCCAGCATTTG.

The chain recombines TRBV6-1 with TRBJ2-5, with 7 bases aligning to TRBD1. V dropped 4 bases and J dropped 1; count of bases not matched to a gene: 6. This CDR3 is 15 amino acids long. The germline V gene encodes CDR1 MNHNS and CDR2 SASEGT. In DNA, the CDR3 is TGTGCCAGCAGTGGGGACAGTTTCTCCCAAGAGACCCAGTACTTC. Translation: CASSGDSFSQETQYF.

About this clone: Just one base apart from a much larger clone, this may be a read error. Other DNA sequences from this sample encode an identical CDR3 as well. The CDR3 is CSAPIGGIQETQYF. DNA for the CDR3: TGCAGCGCTCCAATCGGGGGTATCCAAGAGACCCAGTACTTC. V gene TRBV20-1 combines with J gene TRBJ2-5; perhaps TRBD2 as D (6 bases). Germline CDR1 DFQATT, CDR2 SNEGSKA (reference sequence). The CDR3 contains 14 residues.

This clone was detected a few times. V usage is TRBV20-1 and J usage is TRBJ2-7; 7 positions match TRBD2. Germline CDR1 reads DFQATT; CDR2 reads SNEGSKA (reference sequence). There are 12 residues in the CDR3. The V gene end was trimmed by 5 bases and the J gene end by 2 bases; junction bases not matched to a gene: 3. DNA of the CDR3: TGCAGTGCTTACGGGACTACCTACGAGCAGTACTTC. Translated, it gives CSAYGTTYEQYF.

This clone was detected only a few times. This chain joins TRBV6-1 and TRBJ1-5; the match to TRBD1 covers 7 bases. From germline, CDR1 is MNHNS and CDR2 SASEGT. The CDR3 has 14 residues. The ends lost 9 bases at V and 4 bases at J; junction bases unmatched: 9. CDR3 residues: CARRTGQINQPQHF. Here the CDR3 DNA reads TGTGCCAGAAGGACGGGACAGATAAATCAGCCCCAGCATTTT.

V usage is TRBV19 and J usage is TRBJ2-6, with 10 positions matching TRBD1. J gave up 6 bases and V 3 bases, and 2 bases lay outside the gene matches. Per the germline V gene, CDR1 is LNHDA and CDR2 is SQIVND (reference sequence). This CDR3 has 15 amino acids. CDR3: CASSMGTGEANVLTF. The CDR3 DNA sequence: TGTGCCAGTAGTATGGGGACAGGGGAGGCCAACGTCCTGACTTTC.

This clone was picked up a small number of times. The CDR3 sequence: CASSATRDTEAFF. CDR3 DNA sequence: TGTGCCAGCAGTGCGACGAGGGACACTGAAGCTTTCTTT. The V gene is TRBV2, the J gene TRBJ1-1, with no clear D. Germline CDR1 and CDR2: SNHLY and FYNNEI. The ends were cut back, 4 bases at V and 3 bases at J, with 9 bases in the middle. The length of the CDR3 is 13 residues.

The rearrangement joins TRBV19 to TRBJ2-3; 8 nucleotides align to TRBD2. The CDR3 length is 15 residues. V was clipped by 5 bases and J by 5 bases; unmatched bases: 9. Germline-derived CDR1 and CDR2 are LNHDA and SQIVND (reference sequence). This chain's CDR3 is CASSSGAGGVDTQYF. In DNA form, the CDR3 reads TGTGCCAGTAGTTCCGGGGCGGGAGGTGTAGATACGCAGTATTTT.

This clone was seen repeatedly, ten times or more. This chain connects TRBV15 to TRBJ2-1; 11 bases agree with TRBD2. From germline, CDR1 is LNHNV and CDR2 YYDKDF (reference sequence). Trimming took 9 bases from V and 6 from J; bases not matched to a gene: 10. The CDR3 extends over 15 amino acids. This chain's CDR3 is CATQSLAGVRNEQFF. The CDR3 DNA sequence: TGTGCCACGCAATCACTAGCGGGAGTTCGCAATGAGCAGTTCTTC.